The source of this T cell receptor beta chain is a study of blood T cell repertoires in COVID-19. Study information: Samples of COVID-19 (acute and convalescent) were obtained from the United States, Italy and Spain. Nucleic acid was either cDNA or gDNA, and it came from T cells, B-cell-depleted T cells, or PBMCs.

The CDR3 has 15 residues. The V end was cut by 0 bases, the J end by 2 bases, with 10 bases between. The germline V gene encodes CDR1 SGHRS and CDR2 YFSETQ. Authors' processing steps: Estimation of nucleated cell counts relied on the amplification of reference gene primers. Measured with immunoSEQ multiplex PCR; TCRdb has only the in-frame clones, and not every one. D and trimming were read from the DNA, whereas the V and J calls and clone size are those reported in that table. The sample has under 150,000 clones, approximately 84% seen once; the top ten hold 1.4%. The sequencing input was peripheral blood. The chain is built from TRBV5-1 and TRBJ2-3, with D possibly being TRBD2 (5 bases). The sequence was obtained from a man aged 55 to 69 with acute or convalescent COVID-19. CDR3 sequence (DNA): TGCGCCAGCAGCTTGGAAAGCGGCCCCACAGATACGCAGTATTTT. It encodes CASSLESGPTDTQYF.